The 10 T cell receptor beta chains below were found in one sample sequenced in a study of glioma-infiltrating T cells. Using RNA template, CDR3s of TCR alpha and beta were amplified with iRepertoire arm-PCR. TCRdb re-analysed the multiplex PCR reads in MiXCR, keeping a single row per CDR3 protein. The sample includes fewer than 90,000 distinct CDR3 sequences, 20% to 25% of them seen just once. The sequencing input was glioma tissue, nonneoplastic brain tissue, or PBMCs (not recorded which). The source of these receptors is a human donor with low-grade glioma or glioblastoma, undergoing nonglioma brain surgery, or in good health (not recorded which).

This clonotype qualifies as medium-sized. This sequence joins TRBV20-1 and TRBJ1-1; D uncertain. The CDR3 covers 13 residues. Looked up from germline, CDR1 is DFQATT and CDR2 is SNEGSKA (reference sequence). The germline V and J ends were trimmed by 4 bases and 0 bases, with 9 bases remaining between them. The CDR3 spells CSAKENMNTEAFF. CDR3 sequence (DNA): TGCAGTGCTAAGGAGAATATGAACACTGAAGCTTTCTTT.

This clonotype has ten or more counts. The chain carries TRBV20-1 and TRBJ1-2; no reliable D call. CDR1 DFQATT and CDR2 SNEGSKA come from the germline V gene (reference sequence). V lost 2 bases and J 6 bases, leaving 10 bases between the germline ends. The CDR3 loop spans 12 amino acids. CDR3 in DNA: TGCAGTGCTAGAATCGACGGAGATGGCTACACCTTC. This sequence encodes CSARIDGDGYTF.

This clonotype was counted many times. V gene TRBV7-2 combines with J gene TRBJ2-5; weak D call: TRBD2 (5 bases). The germline V gene has CDR1 SGHTA and CDR2 FQGNSA. Trimming stripped 5 bases from V and 5 bases from J, with 9 bases between. This CDR3 has 12 amino acids. In nucleotides, the CDR3 is TGTGCCAGCAGCACTAGAGAGGAGACCCAGTACTTC. Translated, it gives CASSTREETQYF.

V and J are TRBV11-2 and TRBJ2-3; D tentatively fits TRBD1 or TRBD2 (6 bases each). CDR1 and CDR2 from the germline V gene are SGHAT and FQNNGV. CDR3 size: 18 residues. The V and J ends lost 5 bases and 4 bases respectively, with 25 bases between them. The CDR3 spells CASSPMGGSGSRPDTQYF. CDR3 DNA sequence: TGTGCCAGCAGCCCTATGGGGGGCAGCGGGTCTCGGCCAGATACGCAGTATTTT.

This clonotype was detected ten times or more. The V gene is TRBV6-1, the J gene TRBJ1-2, with 9 bases that match TRBD1. Germline V gives CDR1 MNHNS, CDR2 SASEGT. With V trimmed by 6 bases and J by 4 bases, 3 bases remained unmatched. The length of the CDR3 is 13 residues. CDR3 sequence: CASRGDRVYGYTF. The CDR3 nucleotides are TGTGCCAGCAGGGGGGACAGGGTCTATGGCTACACCTTC.

In its sample, this clonotype was seen a few times. The chain joins TRBV3-1 to TRBJ1-3; D gene unclear. The germline gives CDR1 LGHDT, CDR2 YNNKEL (reference sequence). This CDR3 has 16 amino acids. V lost 1 base, J lost 0 bases, and 10 bases lay in between. In DNA form, the CDR3 reads TGTGCCAGCAGCCAAGGAGGGCGGTCCTCTGGAAACACCATATATTTT. Its protein is CASSQGGRSSGNTIYF.

This clonotype was found many times. The chain has TRBV7-2 and TRBJ2-3; 10 positions agree with TRBD2. The junction had 0 bases not matched to a gene; V was cut back by 3 bases and J by 6 bases. The length of the CDR3 is 13 residues. Germline CDR1 and CDR2: SGHTA and FQGNSA. CDR3 DNA: TGTGCCAGCAGCTTGACTAGCGGGGATACGCAGTATTTT. It translates to CASSLTSGDTQYF. Complete variable domain (other parts from reference TRBV7-2 and TRBJ2-3): GAGVSQSPSNKVTEKGKDVELRCDPISGHTALYWYRQSLGQGLEFLIYFQGNSAPDKSGLPSDRFSAERTGGSVSTLTIQRTQQEDSAVYLCASSLTSGDTQYFGPGTRLTVL.

This clonotype occurred many times. This chain connects TRBV6-1 to TRBJ2-1; TRBD1 matches at 8 bases. Germline V CDR1 and CDR2: MNHNS, SASEGT. V trimming: 5 bases; J trimming: 1 base; junction bases outside the gene matches: 4. The CDR3 extends over 15 amino acids. The CDR3 spells CASSKDRGSYNEQFF. The CDR3 nucleotides are TGTGCCAGCAGTAAAGACAGGGGTTCCTACAATGAGCAGTTCTTC.

This clonotype has a handful of counts. A read error may account for a junction end that differs from germline. The chain combines TRBV11-2 with TRBJ2-1, with D hard to call. The CDR3 totals 14 residues. Germline loops: CDR1 SGHAT, CDR2 FQNNGV. This CDR3 reads CASSPLHLETRSLF. Written as DNA, the CDR3 is TGTGCCAGCAGCCCTCTCCATTTGGAGACAAGAAGTCTTTTC. Full variable domain (outside the CDR3, taken from reference TRBV11-2 and TRBJ2-1): EAGVAQSPRYKIIEKRQSVAFWCNPISGHATLYWYQQILGQGPKLLIQFQNNGVVDDSQLPKDRFSAERLKGVDSTLKIQPAKLEDSAVYLCASSPLHLETRSLFGPGTRLTVL.

Many counts were recorded for this clonotype. The V call is TRBV18, the J call TRBJ2-5; no clear D. V shed 5 bases and J shed 2 bases, with 3 bases lying between them. Germline loops: CDR1 KGHSH, CDR2 LQKENI. CDR3 length: 11 amino acids. CDR3 coding DNA: TGTGCCAGCTCAACACAAGAGACCCAGTACTTC. It is translated as CASSTQETQYF.